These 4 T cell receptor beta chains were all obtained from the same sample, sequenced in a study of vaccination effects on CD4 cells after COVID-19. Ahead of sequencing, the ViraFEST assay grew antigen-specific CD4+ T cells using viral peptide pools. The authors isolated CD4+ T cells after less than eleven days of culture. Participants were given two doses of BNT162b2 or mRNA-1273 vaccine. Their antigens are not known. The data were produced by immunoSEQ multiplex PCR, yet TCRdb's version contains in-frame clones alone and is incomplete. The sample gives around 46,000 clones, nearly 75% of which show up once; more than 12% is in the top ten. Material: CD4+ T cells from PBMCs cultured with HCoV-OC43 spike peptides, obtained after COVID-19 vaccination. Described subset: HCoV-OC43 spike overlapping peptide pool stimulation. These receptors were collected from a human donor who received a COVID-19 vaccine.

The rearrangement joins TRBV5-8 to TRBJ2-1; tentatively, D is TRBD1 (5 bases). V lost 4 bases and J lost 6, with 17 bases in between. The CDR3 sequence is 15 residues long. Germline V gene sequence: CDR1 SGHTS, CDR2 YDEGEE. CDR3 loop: CASSPPRSRVNEQFF. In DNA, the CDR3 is TGTGCCAGCAGCCCCCCGCGGAGCAGGGTCAATGAGCAGTTCTTC.

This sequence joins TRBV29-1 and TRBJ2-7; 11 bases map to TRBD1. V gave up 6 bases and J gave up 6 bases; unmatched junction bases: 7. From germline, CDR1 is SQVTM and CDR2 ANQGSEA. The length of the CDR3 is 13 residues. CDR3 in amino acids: CSVSGQGAREQYF. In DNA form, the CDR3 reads TGCAGCGTATCAGGACAGGGGGCGCGCGAGCAGTACTTC.

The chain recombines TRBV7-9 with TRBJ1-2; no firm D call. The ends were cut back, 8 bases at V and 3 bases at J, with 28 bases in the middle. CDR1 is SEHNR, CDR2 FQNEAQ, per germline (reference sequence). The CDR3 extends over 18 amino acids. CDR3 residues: CASVMKVDTKGSDYGYTF. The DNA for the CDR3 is TGTGCCAGCGTCATGAAGGTTGACACTAAGGGATCGGACTATGGCTACACCTTC.

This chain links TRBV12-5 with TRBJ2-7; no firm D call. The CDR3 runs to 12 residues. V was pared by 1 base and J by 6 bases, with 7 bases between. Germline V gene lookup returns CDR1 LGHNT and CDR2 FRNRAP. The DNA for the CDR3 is TGTGCTAGTGGTTTGGCGTTCTTCGAGCAGTACTTC. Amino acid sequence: CASGLAFFEQYF. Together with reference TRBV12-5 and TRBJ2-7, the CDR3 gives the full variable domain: DARVTQTPRHKVTEMGQEVTMRCQPILGHNTVFWYRQTMMQGLELLAYFRNRAPLDDSGMPKDRFSAEMPDATLATLKIQPSEPRDSAVYFCASGLAFFEQYFGPGTRLTVT.